The 3 T cell receptor beta chains below were found in one sample sequenced in a study of T cells after posttransplantation cyclophosphamide (dated by TCRdb to the mid-2010s). Read against the paper, the sample's treatment or condition label means: high-dose cyclophosphamide on days +3 and +4 as single-agent GVHD prophylaxis. Patients in the PTCy group got busulfan and fludarabine conditioning, a marrow graft from a related or unrelated donor, and cyclophosphamide on days +3 and +4. The library relied on the immunoSEQ multiplex PCR assay. In TCRdb, the immuneACCESS table is reduced to in-frame sequences with V and J assigned. These tables do not hold every clone; where another copy was compared, an unresolved V gene accounts for under half, and the others remain unexplained. The sample features more than 9,000 clones, and none is a singleton. The ten largest clones add up to approximately 14% of the sample.

This specimen was PBMCs, taken after allogeneic stem cell transplant with posttransplant cyclophosphamide. Receptor source: a female patient between 40 and 55 years old who received an allogeneic stem cell transplant from a related donor, was CMV-positive, and had no GVHD. In patients who had a transplant, some T cells may come from the graft donor.

This clone is labeled medium-sized (0.01 to 0.1%). This sequence joins TRBV7-9 and TRBJ2-1; 11 bases line up with TRBD1. There are 18 residues in the CDR3. CDR1 is SEHNR, CDR2 FQNEAQ, per germline (reference sequence). The trim removed 1 base at V and 6 bases at J, leaving 11 bases unmatched. In nucleotides, the CDR3 is TGTGCCAGCAGCTTAGAACGCTTGTGGACAGGGGGCTTCAATGAGCAGTTCTTC. Residues: CASSLERLWTGGFNEQFF.

This clone was counted many times. The CDR3 region is CASSVLLTGANVLTF. CDR3 DNA: TGTGCCAGCAGCGTGCTACTGACTGGGGCCAACGTCCTGACTTTC. The chain links TRBV9 to TRBJ2-6; no clear D. This CDR3 has 15 residues. Germline CDR1 is SGDLS and CDR2 is YYNGEE. V lost 2 bases, J lost 2 bases, and 8 bases lay in between.

This clone has a count of ten or more. The genes are TRBV5-4 and TRBJ2-3, with TRBD2 matching 15 bases. The V and J ends lost 4 bases and 7 bases, in that order; junction bases with no gene match: 7. The CDR3 loop spans 16 amino acids. The germline gives CDR1 SGHNT, CDR2 YYREEE (reference sequence). Written as DNA, the CDR3 is TGTGCCAGCAGCCGGCGGACTAGCGGGGGGGCTTATACGCAGTATTTT. Protein product: CASSRRTSGGAYTQYF.